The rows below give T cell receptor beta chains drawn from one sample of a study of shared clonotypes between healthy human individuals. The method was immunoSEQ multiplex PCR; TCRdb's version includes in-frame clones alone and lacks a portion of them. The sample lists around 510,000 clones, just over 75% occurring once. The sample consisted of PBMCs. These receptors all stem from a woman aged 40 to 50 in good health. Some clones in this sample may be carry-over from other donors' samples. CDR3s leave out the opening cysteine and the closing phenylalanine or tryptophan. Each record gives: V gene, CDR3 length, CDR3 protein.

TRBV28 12 ASRPTSAVYEQY
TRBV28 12 ASLPRDRVDGYT
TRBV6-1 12 ASTAEVSNQPQH
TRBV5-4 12 ASSPPGGADTQY
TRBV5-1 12 ASSRGQGAGEQY
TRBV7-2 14 ASSPRQGKTADTQY
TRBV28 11 ASSLLGFGGYT
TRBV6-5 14 ASSYSWASPTGELF
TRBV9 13 ASSVGDGRGGELF
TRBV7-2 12 ASSLVAFAGELF
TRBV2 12 ASSGEAAGNTIY
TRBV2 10 ASSSGEGEQF
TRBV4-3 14 ASSQDEGEAYNEQF
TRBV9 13 ASSVGLAAAYEQY
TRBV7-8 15 ASSQGSGRQLYYEQY
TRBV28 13 ASSPRGLGTDTQY